Listed below are T cell receptor beta chains from one sample, sequenced in a study of T cell responses to AZD1222 COVID-19 vaccine. Generated by immunoSEQ multiplex PCR, the TCRdb table keeps only in-frame clones and is missing some. The top ten clones hold roughly 3.1% of a sample with fewer than 120,000 clones, about 95% of them seen once. The material was peripheral blood, obtained 28 days after the second AZD1222 dose. Receptors originate from an adult who received the AZD1222 COVID-19 vaccine. Both conserved end residues are part of each CDR3. Each record gives: V gene, clone size, J gene, D gene, CDR3 protein, CDR3 DNA. The D gene is left open where the match is weak. The size entry is marked missing in some rows and otherwise reads once, few, many or a size class.

TRBV3-1/TRBV3-2	.	TRBJ1-1	.	CASSQLLGPANTEAFF	TGTGCCAGCAGCCAACTTCTCGGACCAGCTAACACTGAAGCTTTCTTT
TRBV5-4	.	TRBJ2-5	.	CASSKNIQDFQETQYF	TGTGCCAGCAGCAAGAATATCCAGGACTTCCAAGAGACCCAGTACTTC
TRBV7-9	.	TRBJ2-1	TRBD1	CASSFRQGTYNEQFF	TGTGCCAGCAGCTTTCGACAGGGGACCTACAATGAGCAGTTCTTC
TRBV18	.	TRBJ1-3	.	CASSEISGTIYF	TGTGCCAGCTCGGAGATCTCGGGCACCATATATTTT
TRBV6-5	.	TRBJ1-1	.	CASSYGTERGAFF	TGTGCCAGCAGTTACGGTACAGAAAGGGGAGCTTTCTTT
TRBV5-4	.	TRBJ2-1	.	CASSHTGGAYNEQFF	TGTGCCAGCAGCCATACGGGGGGCGCCTACAATGAGCAGTTCTTC
TRBV18	.	TRBJ1-2	.	CASSPPLQNYGYTF	TGTGCCAGCTCACCACCGTTACAGAACTATGGCTACACCTTC
TRBV7-8	.	TRBJ1-2	.	CASSLRTGQGYTF	TGTGCCAGCAGCTTGCGAACAGGGCAAGGCTACACCTTC
TRBV11-2	.	TRBJ1-1	.	CASSLVAIANTEAFF	TGTGCCAGCAGCTTAGTGGCGATCGCTAACACTGAAGCTTTCTTT
TRBV19	.	TRBJ2-7	.	CASSIQEGYEQYF	TGTGCCAGTAGTATACAAGAGGGCTACGAGCAGTACTTC
TRBV6-4	once	TRBJ2-3	TRBD2	CASRVAGEADTQYF	TGTGCCAGCAGAGTAGCGGGGGAGGCAGATACGCAGTATTTT
TRBV5-1	.	TRBJ1-5	.	CASSWGGPSQPQHF	TGCGCCAGCAGCTGGGGAGGGCCCTCTCAGCCCCAGCATTTT
TRBV6-5	.	TRBJ1-1	.	CASSTGLPNTEAFF	TGTGCCAGCAGTACAGGGCTCCCTAACACTGAAGCTTTCTTT
TRBV19	.	TRBJ2-1	.	CASSIGGNSYNEQFF	TGTGCCAGTAGTATAGGAGGGAACTCCTACAATGAGCAGTTCTTC
TRBV2	.	TRBJ2-7	.	CASSAPTDYEQYF	TGTGCCAGCAGTGCCCCAACCGACTACGAGCAGTACTTC
TRBV12-3/TRBV12-4	.	TRBJ1-2	.	CASRVKPYGYTF	TGTGCCAGCCGAGTCAAACCCTATGGCTACACCTTC
TRBV18	few	TRBJ1-5	.	CASSPGVTQPQHF	TGTGCCAGCTCACCTGGGGTAACTCAGCCCCAGCATTTT
TRBV7-2	.	TRBJ2-3	TRBD2	CASSFSGRAEDTQYF	TGTGCCAGCAGCTTCAGCGGGAGGGCCGAGGATACGCAGTATTTT
TRBV4-2	.	TRBJ1-2	.	CASTRQSGGYTF	TGTGCCAGCACCCGCCAGAGTGGTGGCTACACCTTC
TRBV4-1	.	TRBJ2-7	.	CASSPGAGFGYEQYF	TGCGCCAGCAGCCCAGGGGCCGGGTTCGGCTACGAGCAGTACTTC
TRBV7-6	.	TRBJ2-3	.	CASSSSPQGPTDTQYF	TGTGCCAGCAGCTCTTCCCCTCAGGGCCCCACAGATACGCAGTATTTT
TRBV5-1	.	TRBJ1-5	TRBD1	CASSLTGVDFRQPQHF	TGCGCCAGCAGCTTGACAGGGGTTGATTTTCGTCAGCCCCAGCATTTT
TRBV6-1	once	TRBJ2-2	TRBD1	CASSAAQGALGETGELFF	TGTGCCAGCAGTGCCGCTCAGGGGGCGCTGGGGGAGACCGGGGAGCTGTTTTTT
TRBV6-1	.	TRBJ2-1	.	CASSEAELTEFF	TGTGCCAGCAGTGAAGCCGAACTTACAGAGTTCTTC
TRBV24-1	.	TRBJ1-5	.	CATSDATDQPQHF	TGTGCCACCAGTGATGCTACAGATCAGCCCCAGCATTTT
TRBV5-1	.	TRBJ1-1	.	CASSFSGHTEAFF	TGCGCCAGCAGCTTTTCAGGGCACACTGAAGCTTTCTTT
TRBV27	.	TRBJ1-5	.	CASTTFPGQPQHF	TGTGCCAGCACCACCTTCCCGGGTCAGCCCCAGCATTTT
TRBV18	.	TRBJ2-5	TRBD2	CASTPSGGGQETQYF	TGTGCCAGCACCCCTAGCGGGGGAGGACAAGAGACCCAGTACTTC
TRBV4-1	few	TRBJ2-7	.	CASSRGGRDNEQYF	TGCGCCAGCAGCCGGGGAGGCCGGGACAACGAGCAGTACTTC
TRBV3-1/TRBV3-2	.	TRBJ1-3	TRBD1	CASSQGQGSGNTIYF	TGTGCCAGCAGCCAAGGACAGGGGTCTGGAAACACCATATATTTT
TRBV5-1	.	TRBJ2-7	.	CASSLSSGSGQPYEQYF	TGCGCCAGCAGCTTGTCGTCGGGATCTGGACAGCCCTACGAGCAGTACTTC
TRBV5-8	.	TRBJ1-2	.	CASSLQGGYGYTF	TGTGCCAGCAGCTTACAGGGTGGCTATGGCTACACCTTC
TRBV5-1	.	TRBJ2-1	.	CASSLSGPSSYNEQFF	TGCGCCAGCAGCCTGAGCGGCCCCAGCTCCTACAATGAGCAGTTCTTC
TRBV19	.	TRBJ1-1	.	CASSIQGAAEAFF	TGTGCCAGTAGTATACAGGGTGCGGCTGAAGCTTTCTTT
TRBV25-1	.	TRBJ2-5	.	CASSGFRGNQETQYF	TGTGCCAGCAGTGGCTTTCGCGGAAACCAAGAGACCCAGTACTTC
TRBV2	.	TRBJ1-5	.	CASSVKIIHNQPQHF	TGTGCCAGCAGTGTGAAGATAATACACAATCAGCCCCAGCATTTT
TRBV6-5	.	TRBJ1-6	.	CASSYSSALNSPLHF	TGTGCCAGCAGTTACTCCAGCGCTCTTAATTCACCCCTCCACTTT
TRBV27	.	TRBJ2-7	TRBD2	CASSLGSGLAGATFLYEQYF	TGTGCCAGCAGTTTAGGCTCTGGACTAGCGGGAGCCACCTTTCTCTACGAGCAGTACTTC
TRBV7-9	.	TRBJ2-2	.	CASNFVGAGELFF	TGTGCCAGCAACTTTGTAGGTGCCGGGGAGCTGTTTTTT
TRBV5-5	.	TRBJ1-2	TRBD1	CASSLQGKDGYTF	TGTGCCAGCAGCTTACAGGGGAAGGATGGCTACACCTTC
TRBV2	.	TRBJ2-3	TRBD2	CASTPGLSSTDTQYF	TGTGCCAGCACTCCGGGACTATCTAGCACAGATACGCAGTATTTT
TRBV2	.	TRBJ2-2	.	CASIGALLNTGELFF	TGTGCCAGCATAGGCGCCTTGCTGAACACCGGGGAGCTGTTTTTT
TRBV14	.	TRBJ2-7	.	CASSQGLQEQYF	TGTGCCAGCAGCCAGGGCCTCCAAGAGCAGTACTTC
TRBV6-2/TRBV6-3	.	TRBJ2-1	TRBD2	CASSATPPSGAWGNEQFF	TGTGCCAGCAGTGCAACCCCTCCTAGCGGAGCCTGGGGCAATGAGCAGTTCTTC
TRBV6-1	.	TRBJ2-7	.	CASSDLKTVYVRYEQYF	TGTGCCAGCAGTGACTTAAAGACAGTCTATGTGAGGTACGAGCAGTACTTC
TRBV5-1	.	TRBJ1-1	TRBD1	CASRTGTGAYTEAFF	TGCGCCAGCAGAACCGGGACAGGGGCGTACACTGAAGCTTTCTTT
TRBV15	once	TRBJ1-3	TRBD1	CATSRKRDSSGNTIYF	TGTGCCACCAGCAGGAAACGGGACAGCTCTGGAAACACCATATATTTT
TRBV7-9	.	TRBJ1-1	.	CASSRTEQGPWGTEAFF	TGTGCCAGCAGCCGTACGGAACAGGGCCCGTGGGGCACTGAAGCTTTCTTT
TRBV27	.	TRBJ1-5	.	CASRKGGTYSNQPQHF	TGTGCCAGCAGAAAGGGGGGTACCTATAGCAATCAGCCCCAGCATTTT
TRBV19	.	TRBJ1-1	.	CASSPREISDTEAFF	TGTGCCAGTAGTCCCCGCGAGATTTCTGACACTGAAGCTTTCTTT
TRBV30	.	TRBJ1-2	.	CAWSVYRGVGYTF	TGTGCCTGGAGTGTATACCGGGGAGTTGGCTACACCTTC
TRBV6-2/TRBV6-3	.	TRBJ1-1	.	CASSYLDTEAFF	TGTGCCAGCAGTTACTTGGACACTGAAGCTTTCTTT
TRBV7-9	.	TRBJ2-7	TRBD1	CASSSTTGAYEQYF	TGTGCCAGCAGCTCGACGACAGGGGCCTACGAGCAGTACTTC
TRBV7-9	.	TRBJ1-5	TRBD1	CASSFTPGTANTNQPQHF	TGTGCCAGCAGCTTCACACCCGGGACAGCGAATACCAATCAGCCCCAGCATTTT
TRBV10-1	few	TRBJ2-2	.	CASSVNKQGTGELFF	TGCGCCAGCAGTGTGAACAAACAGGGAACCGGGGAGCTGTTTTTT